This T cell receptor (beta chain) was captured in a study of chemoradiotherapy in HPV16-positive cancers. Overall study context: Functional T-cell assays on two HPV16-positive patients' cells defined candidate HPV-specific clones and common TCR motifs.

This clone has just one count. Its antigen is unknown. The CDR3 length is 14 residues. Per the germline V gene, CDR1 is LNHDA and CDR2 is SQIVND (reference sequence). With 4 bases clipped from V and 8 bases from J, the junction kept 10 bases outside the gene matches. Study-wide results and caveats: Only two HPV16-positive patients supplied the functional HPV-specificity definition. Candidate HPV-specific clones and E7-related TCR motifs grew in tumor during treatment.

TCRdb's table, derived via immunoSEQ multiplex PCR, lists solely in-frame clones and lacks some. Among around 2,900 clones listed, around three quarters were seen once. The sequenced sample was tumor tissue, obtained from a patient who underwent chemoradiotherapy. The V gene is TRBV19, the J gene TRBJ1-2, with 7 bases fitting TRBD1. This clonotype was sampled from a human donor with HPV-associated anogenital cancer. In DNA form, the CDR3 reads TGTGCCAGTAGTAGGACAGGAATCCGAGTAGGCTACACCTTC. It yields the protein CASSRTGIRVGYTF.